The subject of this entry is one T cell receptor beta chain. Its antigen is still unknown. This specimen comes from a study of cytomegalovirus exposure and HLA in healthy donors. Study observations and caveats: Among TCR sequences, most were rare, though some public TCRs appeared in many donors. As a later analysis showed, several of the most significant clusters appeared to be linked to common viral pathogens.

Looked up from germline, CDR1 is SGHDN and CDR2 is FVKESK. This CDR3 spans 17 amino acids. The V segment lost 4 bases and the J segment 4 bases; nucleotides outside the gene matches: 15. The study ran its PCR with 60 Vbeta and 13 Jbeta primers. Some clones are missing from TCRdb's copy, which holds only in-frame ones; the method was immunoSEQ multiplex PCR. The table has 65,000 to 70,000 clones, approximately 72% seen once. This chain links TRBV14 with TRBJ1-2; TRBD1 matches 7 bases. This receptor was identified in a woman aged 30 to 39 in good health and CMV-seronegative. The sequencing sample was made of PBMCs. CDR3 nucleotides: TGTGCCAGCAGCCTCCCCCCTTCGGCAGGGGGGTTCTATGGCTACACCTTC. This gives the protein CASSLPPSAGGFYGYTF.